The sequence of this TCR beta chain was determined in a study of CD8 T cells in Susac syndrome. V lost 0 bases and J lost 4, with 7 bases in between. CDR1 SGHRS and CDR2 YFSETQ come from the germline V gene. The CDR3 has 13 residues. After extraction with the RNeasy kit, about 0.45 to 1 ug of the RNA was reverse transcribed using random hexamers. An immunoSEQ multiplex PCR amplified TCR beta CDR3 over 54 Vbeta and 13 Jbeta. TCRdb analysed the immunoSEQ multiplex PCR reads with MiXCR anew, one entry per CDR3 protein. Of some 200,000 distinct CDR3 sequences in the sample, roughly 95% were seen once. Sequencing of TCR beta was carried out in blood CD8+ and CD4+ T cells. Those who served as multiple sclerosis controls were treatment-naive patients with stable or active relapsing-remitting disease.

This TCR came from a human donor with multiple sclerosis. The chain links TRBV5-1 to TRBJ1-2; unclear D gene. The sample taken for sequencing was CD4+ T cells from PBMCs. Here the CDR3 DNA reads TGCGCCAGCAGCTTGGCTTTTGGCTATGGCTACACCTTC. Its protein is CASSLAFGYGYTF. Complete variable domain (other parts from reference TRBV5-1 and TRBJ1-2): KAGVTQTPRYLIKTRGQQVTLSCSPISGHRSVSWYQQTPGQGLQFLFEYFSETQRNKGNFPGRFSGRQFSNSRSEMNVSTLELGDSALYLCASSLAFGYGYTFGSGTRLTVV.